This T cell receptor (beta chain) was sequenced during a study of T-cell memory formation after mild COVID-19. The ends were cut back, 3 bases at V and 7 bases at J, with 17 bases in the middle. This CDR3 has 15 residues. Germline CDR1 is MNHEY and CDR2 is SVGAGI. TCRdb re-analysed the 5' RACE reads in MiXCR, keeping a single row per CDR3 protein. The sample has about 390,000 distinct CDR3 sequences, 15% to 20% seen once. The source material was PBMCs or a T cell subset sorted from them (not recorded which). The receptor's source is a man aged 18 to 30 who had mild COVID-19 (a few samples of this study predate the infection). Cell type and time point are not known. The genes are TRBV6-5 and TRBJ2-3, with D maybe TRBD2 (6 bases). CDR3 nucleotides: TGTGCCAGCAGTTATTCCGGAGGGCGTGTAAATACGCAGTATTTT. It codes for CASSYSGGRVNTQYF.